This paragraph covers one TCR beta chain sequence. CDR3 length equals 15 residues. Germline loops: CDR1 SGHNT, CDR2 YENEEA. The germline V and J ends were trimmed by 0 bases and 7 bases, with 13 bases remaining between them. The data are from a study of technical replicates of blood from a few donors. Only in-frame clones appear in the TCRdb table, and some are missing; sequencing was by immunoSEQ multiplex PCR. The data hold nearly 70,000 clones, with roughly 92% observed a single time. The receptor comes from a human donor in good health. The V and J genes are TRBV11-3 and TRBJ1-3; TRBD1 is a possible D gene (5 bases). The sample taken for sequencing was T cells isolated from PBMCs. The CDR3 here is CASSLEDSPENTIYF. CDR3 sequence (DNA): TGTGCCAGCAGCTTAGAAGACAGCCCGGAGAACACCATATATTTT.